This is a list of T cell receptor beta chains from one sample in a study of CD4+ T cells in melanoma. TCRdb keeps only in-frame clones here, not all; method: immunoSEQ multiplex PCR. The table includes 10,000 or so clones, approximately 78% detected once. Sequenced material: cells from a culture (not recorded whether cultured in vitro). The receptors originated from a human donor with melanoma. Both conserved end residues are part of each CDR3. D genes are given only for firm matches. Clone sizes are given selectively: once, few, many, or a class where the clone is expanded.

V gene	D gene	J gene	clone size	CDR3 length	CDR3 DNA	CDR3 protein
TRBV5-5	-	TRBJ1-2	-	15	TGTGCCAGCAGCAGCCCGCCGGGGGCCTTCTATGGCTACACCTTC	CASSSPPGAFYGYTF
TRBV4-1	-	TRBJ1-1	-	16	TGCGCCAGCAGCCAAGAGCACAGGAAGATGAACACTGAAGCTTTCTTT	CASSQEHRKMNTEAFF
TRBV30	-	TRBJ1-1	-	12	TGTGCCTGGGGGCATCGGCCCACTGAAGCTTTCTTT	CAWGHRPTEAFF
TRBV9	-	TRBJ1-1	medium-sized	15	TGTGCCAGCAGCCTACAGGGACCACCGAACACTGAAGCTTTCTTT	CASSLQGPPNTEAFF
TRBV11-2	-	TRBJ2-1	-	15	TGTGCCAGCAGCTTAGATATAGTTTCGGCAAATGAGCAGTTCTTC	CASSLDIVSANEQFF
TRBV10-3	-	TRBJ1-6	medium-sized	15	TGTGCCATCAGTGACCCCAGCTCCTATAATTCACCCCTCCACTTT	CAISDPSSYNSPLHF
TRBV21-1	-	TRBJ2-3	-	15	TGTGCCAGCAGCAAAGAGCACAGGCACCGGGATACGCAGTATTTT	CASSKEHRHRDTQYF
TRBV6-5	TRBD1	TRBJ1-6	few	15	TGTGCCAGCAGTCGGGGGGGGACAGGGGGCCCACCCCTCCACTTT	CASSRGGTGGPPLHF
TRBV5-1	-	TRBJ2-7	-	15	TGCGCCAGCAGCTTGAACGTGGGGCCCCCCTACGAGCAGTACTTC	CASSLNVGPPYEQYF
TRBV6-1	TRBD1	TRBJ1-5	-	15	TGTGCCAGCAGTGACCGGGACAGGGGGCTTCAGCCCCAGCATTTT	CASSDRDRGLQPQHF